This entry lists 27 T cell receptor beta chains sequenced from one sample in a study of blood T cell repertoires in COVID-19. Produced via immunoSEQ multiplex PCR; TCRdb's table is partial and in-frame only. The sample carries over 100,000 clones, 90% recorded once. Sequences were obtained from peripheral blood. All receptors come from a human donor in a cohort sampled during active COVID-19.

The genes are TRBV13 and TRBJ2-1; maybe TRBD2 (7 bases). There are 16 residues in the CDR3. The germline V gene encodes CDR1 PRHDT and CDR2 FYEKMQ (reference sequence). Between the trimmed V and J ends, which lost 5 bases and 8 bases, there was a span of 22 bases. This CDR3 is CASSLSLGGGRDEQFF. The CDR3 DNA follows: TGTGCCAGCAGCCTGTCTTTGGGGGGGGGCCGGGATGAGCAGTTCTTC.

Only a few counts were recorded for this clone. The J gene is TRBJ1-5, the V gene TRBV19, with a possible D match to TRBD1 (6 bases). Germline lookup yields CDR1 LNHDA and CDR2 SQIVND (reference sequence). The V end was cut by 8 bases, the J end by 5 bases, with 22 bases between. This CDR3 has 16 amino acids. The CDR3 region is CASHITGTLFDQPQHF. CDR3 coding DNA: TGTGCCAGTCACATCACCGGGACACTGTTCGATCAGCCCCAGCATTTT. Full variable domain (missing parts from reference TRBV19 and TRBJ1-5): DGGITQSPKYLFRKEGQNVTLSCEQNLNHDAMYWYRQDPGQGLRLIYYSQIVNDFQKGDIAEGYSVSREKKESFPLTVTSAQKNPTAFYLCASHITGTLFDQPQHFGDGTRLSIL.

This chain uses TRBV9 with TRBJ2-3, with D possibly matching TRBD1 (6 bases). Germline V lookup: CDR1 SGDLS, CDR2 YYNGEE. Trimming removed 4 bases at V and 4 bases at J, with 16 bases between. The CDR3 runs 15 residues. The CDR3, as DNA: TGTGCCAGCAGCCCCCAGGGGAAAGGGTCAGATACGCAGTATTTT. Protein: CASSPQGKGSDTQYF. The complete variable domain, with remaining parts taken from reference TRBV9 and TRBJ2-3, reads DSGVTQTPKHLITATGQRVTLRCSPRSGDLSVYWYQQSLDQGLQFLIQYYNGEERAKGNILERFSAQQFPDLHSELNLSSLELGDSALYFCASSPQGKGSDTQYFGPGTRLTVL.

In DNA, the CDR3 is TGTGCCAGCAGCTTGGCTCTAGCGGGTGATCATTACAATGAGCAGTTCTTC. It is translated as CASSLALAGDHYNEQFF. The genes are TRBV5-4 and TRBJ2-1, with 8 bases identical to TRBD2. The CDR3 runs 17 residues. The germline CDR1 and CDR2 sequences are SGHNT and YYREEE (reference sequence). V was clipped by 0 bases and J by 4 bases; unmatched bases: 9.

J is TRBJ2-3 and V is TRBV5-5; TRBD2 matches 12 bases. The CDR3 length is 19 residues. The V gene's germline CDR1 is SGHKS and CDR2 YYEKEE (reference sequence). Unmatched junction bases numbered 11, after V lost 0 bases and J lost 3 bases. Here the CDR3 reads CASSLGAPRLAGATDTQYF. CDR3 nucleotide sequence: TGTGCCAGCAGCTTGGGGGCCCCCCGACTAGCGGGGGCTACAGATACGCAGTATTTT.

The chain combines TRBV5-4 with TRBJ2-5; TRBD2 matches 9 bases. The CDR3 sequence is 16 residues long. Germline loops: CDR1 SGHNT, CDR2 YYREEE (reference sequence). With V trimmed by 4 bases and J by 2 bases, 9 bases remained unmatched. Here the CDR3 DNA reads TGTGCCAGCAGCGGAACGCTAGCGGGGCGACAAGAGACCCAGTACTTC. Translation gives CASSGTLAGRQETQYF.

The chain couples TRBV2 to TRBJ2-1; maybe TRBD2 (5 bases). Per the germline V gene, CDR1 is SNHLY and CDR2 is FYNNEI. The CDR3 runs 14 residues. Between the trimmed V and J ends, which lost 4 bases and 6 bases, there was a span of 13 bases. CDR3 residues: CASSALEGVNEQFF. The CDR3 region has the DNA TGTGCCAGCAGTGCCTTAGAGGGTGTCAATGAGCAGTTCTTC.

The J gene is TRBJ2-6, the V gene TRBV5-5; 7 bases align to TRBD1. The CDR3 contains 16 residues. Germline values: CDR1 SGHKS, CDR2 YYEKEE (reference sequence). The V gene end was trimmed by 4 bases and the J gene end by 4 bases; junction bases not matched to a gene: 8. CDR3 sequence reads: CASSAIQGLGANVLTF. In nucleotides, the CDR3 is TGTGCCAGCAGCGCCATACAGGGGCTCGGGGCCAACGTCCTGACTTTC. Variable domain in full (rest from reference TRBV5-5 and TRBJ2-6): DAGVTQSPTHLIKTRGQQVTLRCSPISGHKSVSWYQQVLGQGPQFIFQYYEKEERGRGNFPDRFSARQFPNYSSELNVNALLLGDSALYLCASSAIQGLGANVLTFGAGSRLTVL.

The chain has TRBV6-5 and TRBJ1-2; maybe TRBD1 (5 bases). The CDR3 contains 13 residues. Trimming removed 6 bases at V and 2 bases at J, with 10 bases between. CDR1 MNHEY and CDR2 SVGAGI come from the germline V gene. CDR3 in amino acids: CASSRTPNYGYTF. In DNA, the CDR3 is TGTGCCAGCAGCCGGACACCAAACTATGGCTACACCTTC.

This sequence joins TRBV5-5 and TRBJ2-2; 13 nucleotides match TRBD2. This CDR3 is 18 amino acids long. Per germline, CDR1 SGHKS and CDR2 YYEKEE (reference sequence). V was clipped by 0 bases and J by 1 base; unmatched bases: 3. The CDR3 spells CASSLGLAGGQNTGELFF. CDR3 nucleotide sequence: TGTGCCAGCAGCTTGGGACTAGCGGGAGGACAGAACACCGGGGAGCTGTTTTTT.

The chain joins TRBV6-2 or TRBV6-3 to TRBJ2-7; TRBD2 matches at 7 bases. Germline-derived CDR1 and CDR2 are MNHEY and SVGEGT. V dropped 4 bases and J dropped 6; count of bases not matched to a gene: 15. This CDR3 has 16 amino acids. The CDR3 spells CASSSYRPETSAEQYF. CDR3 DNA: TGTGCCAGCAGTTCGTACCGCCCCGAAACTAGCGCCGAGCAGTACTTC.

This chain joins TRBV5-1 and TRBJ2-3, with TRBD1 as a possible D gene (6 bases). The CDR3 totals 15 residues. CDR1 and CDR2 (germline): SGHRS, YFSETQ. V was cut by 2 bases and J by 6 bases, with 16 bases left in between. The CDR3 sequence: CASSFRAGEEDTQYF. The CDR3 DNA sequence: TGCGCCAGCAGCTTTCGGGCAGGGGAAGAGGATACGCAGTATTTT.

The genes are TRBV10-3 and TRBJ1-1, with D tentatively TRBD1 (6 bases). The CDR3 has 14 residues. CDR1 is ENHRY and CDR2 is SYGVKD in the germline V gene. V was cut by 7 bases and J by 3 bases, with 15 bases left in between. The CDR3 loop reads CAITREGGDTEAFF. CDR3 DNA: TGTGCCATCACCCGGGAGGGGGGGGACACTGAAGCTTTCTTT.

The rearrangement links TRBV19 to TRBJ2-7; 7 nucleotides align to TRBD1. The CDR3 runs 15 residues. Germline CDR1 is LNHDA and CDR2 is SQIVND (reference sequence). J lost 3 bases, V lost 3 bases, and 8 bases had no gene match. CDR3 in DNA: TGTGCCAGTAGTATGGCGATTGGGACAGACTACGAGCAGTACTTC. This gives the protein CASSMAIGTDYEQYF.

The chain uses TRBV6-4 and TRBJ2-3, with 10 bases matching TRBD2. Looked up from germline, CDR1 is MRHNA and CDR2 is SNTAGT. The CDR3 extends over 16 amino acids. The V and J ends lost 0 bases and 5 bases, in that order; junction bases with no gene match: 5. The CDR3 sequence: CASSDSSSGGGDTQYF. CDR3 DNA sequence: TGTGCCAGCAGTGACTCTTCTAGCGGGGGCGGAGATACGCAGTATTTT.

The V and J genes are TRBV6-5 and TRBJ2-5, with TRBD1 matching 9 bases. Germline trimming cut 5 bases from V and 4 bases from J; bases unmatched to any gene: 8. The CDR3 loop spans 15 amino acids. Germline V gene lookup returns CDR1 MNHEY and CDR2 SVGAGI. This chain's CDR3 is CASSHRDRAIETQYF. The CDR3 nucleotides read TGTGCCAGCAGTCACAGGGACAGGGCTATAGAGACCCAGTACTTC.

This clone was seen a single time. The chain links TRBV11-2 to TRBJ2-3; a possible D gene is TRBD2 (6 bases). Trimming cost V 5 bases and J 4 bases, with 10 bases left between them. Looked up from germline, CDR1 is SGHAT and CDR2 is FQNNGV. CDR3 length equals 13 residues. Here the CDR3 DNA reads TGTGCCAGCAGCCCAGCGGGCGCAGATACGCAGTATTTT. This gives the protein CASSPAGADTQYF.

V and J are TRBV19 and TRBJ2-3; 7 nucleotides align to TRBD1. The CDR3 loop spans 14 amino acids. Germline V gives CDR1 LNHDA, CDR2 SQIVND (reference sequence). J was trimmed by 6 bases and V by 1 base; bases with no gene match: 4. CDR3 sequence reads: CASSIGTRGDTQYF. DNA of the CDR3: TGTGCCAGTAGTATAGGGACCAGGGGGGATACGCAGTATTTT.

The chain uses TRBV9 and TRBJ1-1; 10 bases are shared with TRBD1. This CDR3 spans 15 amino acids. The J segment lost 7 bases and the V segment lost 3 bases, leaving 9 bases of the junction unmatched. CDR1 is SGDLS, CDR2 YYNGEE, per germline. The CDR3 DNA sequence: TGTGCCAGCAGCGCGTCCGGGACAGGGGCGGATGAAGCTTTCTTT. Its translation is CASSASGTGADEAFF. Full variable domain (missing parts from reference TRBV9 and TRBJ1-1): DSGVTQTPKHLITATGQRVTLRCSPRSGDLSVYWYQQSLDQGLQFLIQYYNGEERAKGNILERFSAQQFPDLHSELNLSSLELGDSALYFCASSASGTGADEAFFGQGTRLTVV.

This chain joins TRBV7-6 and TRBJ2-3; 10 bases map to TRBD2. Germline loops: CDR1 SGHVS, CDR2 FNYEAQ. V gave up 5 bases and J gave up 2 bases; unmatched junction bases: 1. The CDR3 has 14 residues. The CDR3 DNA is TGTGCCAGCAGCAGCGGGAGGGCCACAGATACGCAGTATTTT. Residues: CASSSGRATDTQYF.

The gene calls are TRBV4-2 and TRBJ2-5, with TRBD2 as a possible D gene (6 bases). Germline V CDR1 and CDR2: LGHNA, YNFKEQ. Trimming took off 5 bases at V and 1 base at J, with 17 bases between the two ends. CDR3 length: 16 residues. Here the CDR3 DNA reads TGTGCCAGCAGCTCGCGCGGCACTAGCTCCCAAGAGACCCAGTACTTC. This sequence encodes CASSSRGTSSQETQYF.

This clone was counted once. J is TRBJ1-4 and V is TRBV19, with 8 nucleotides matching TRBD1. V lost 5 bases, J lost 8 bases, and 13 bases stayed unmatched. This CDR3 is built from 16 residues. Germline-derived CDR1 and CDR2 are LNHDA and SQIVND (reference sequence). Written as DNA, the CDR3 is TGTGCCAGTAGTCTTGGGACAGGCAAAGGCAGGGAAAAACTGTTTTTT. It is translated as CASSLGTGKGREKLFF. The whole variable domain, filled in from reference TRBV19 and TRBJ1-4, reads DGGITQSPKYLFRKEGQNVTLSCEQNLNHDAMYWYRQDPGQGLRLIYYSQIVNDFQKGDIAEGYSVSREKKESFPLTVTSAQKNPTAFYLCASSLGTGKGREKLFFGSGTQLSVL.

The CDR3 loop reads CASSQPGGQPQHF. CDR3 bases: TGTGCCAGCAGCCAGCCCGGGGGTCAGCCCCAGCATTTT. The chain combines TRBV3-1 (or the pseudogene TRBV3-2) with TRBJ1-5; the D gene is possibly TRBD1 (5 bases). CDR3 length: 13 residues. Trimming took 3 bases from V and 6 from J, leaving 9 bases between them. The V gene's germline CDR1 is LGHDT and CDR2 YNNKEL (reference sequence).

The rearrangement joins TRBV13 to TRBJ1-2, with a weak D call TRBD1 (5 bases). V gave up 5 bases and J gave up 7 bases, with 23 bases separating them. Germline V lookup: CDR1 PRHDT, CDR2 FYEKMQ (reference sequence). CDR3 length: 16 residues. CDR3 nucleotides: TGTGCCAGCAGCCGCAGGGAAGGCTCATCTAGTCTTGGCTACACCTTC. It specifies CASSRREGSSSLGYTF.

This chain joins TRBV5-1 and TRBJ2-1; 10 bases are shared with TRBD2. The CDR3 extends over 19 amino acids. The germline V gene encodes CDR1 SGHRS and CDR2 YFSETQ. Losses at the gene ends were 0 bases for V and 0 bases for J; bases not matched to a gene: 9. CDR3: CASSLVPSGSAVSYNEQFF. The CDR3 DNA is TGCGCCAGCAGCTTGGTGCCTAGCGGGAGCGCTGTCTCCTACAATGAGCAGTTCTTC.

The CDR3 sequence is CSGTGNTDTQYF. CDR3 DNA sequence: TGCAGCGGGACAGGGAACACAGATACGCAGTATTTT. This chain connects TRBV29-1 to TRBJ2-3, with 8 bases aligning to TRBD1. The CDR3 covers 12 residues. V dropped 7 bases and J dropped 2; count of bases not matched to a gene: 2. Germline V gives CDR1 SQVTM, CDR2 ANQGSEA.

The V gene is TRBV7-2, the J gene TRBJ2-1; TRBD1 agrees at 12 bases. After removal of 5 bases from V and 4 bases from J, the junction contained 9 bases not matched to a gene. CDR1 SGHTA and CDR2 FQGNSA come from the germline V gene. The CDR3 length is 17 residues. The CDR3 loop is CASSPYGGQGAYNEQFF. The CDR3 DNA reads as TGTGCCAGCAGCCCCTATGGGGGACAGGGGGCTTACAATGAGCAGTTCTTC.